Listed below are T cell receptor beta chains from one sample, sequenced in a study of regulatory T cells in long-lasting Graves disease. From the multiplex PCR reads, TCRdb called clonotypes with MiXCR, one entry per CDR3 protein. The sample lists a few hundred thousand distinct CDR3 sequences, 20% to 30% seen once, with about 26% in the top ten. The sequences come from peripheral blood mononuclear cells (PBMCs), collected when the disease was refractory, from a patient treated with antithyroid drugs. The origin of the receptors is a female donor with Graves disease. Both conserved end residues are part of each CDR3. The D gene is left open where the match is weak. Only some rows state a clone size, as once, few, many or a class for expanded clones.

V	J	size	D	DNA	CDR3
TRBV19	TRBJ2-5	few	-	TGTGCCAGTAGTATATCAGGGACCCAAGAGACCCAGTACTTC	CASSISGTQETQYF
TRBV12-3/TRBV12-4	TRBJ1-1	many	-	TGTGCCAGCAGTCCCCAACAGGGTATGAACACTGAAGCTTTCTTT	CASSPQQGMNTEAFF
TRBV12-3/TRBV12-4	TRBJ1-1	-	-	TGTGCCAGCAGTCCCCTCCAGGGGATATTGAACACTGAAGCTTTCTTT	CASSPLQGILNTEAFF
TRBV5-4	TRBJ1-1	few	TRBD1	TGTGCCAGCAGCCCTGGACAGGGACGAGATTTCGACACTGAAGCCTTCTTT	CASSPGQGRDFDTEAFF
TRBV13	TRBJ2-7	-	TRBD1	TGTGCCAGCAGCCCAGGACAGGGGGGCTCCTACAAGCAGTACTTC	CASSPGQGGSYKQYF
TRBV20-1	TRBJ2-6	many	-	TGCAGTGCTAGAGACGAAGCCAACAGGGTGGCCAACGTCCTGACTTTC	CSARDEANRVANVLTF
TRBV20-1	TRBJ2-7	-	-	TGCAGTGCTGGTGGTGGGCCTGGTTTGAGGGGCGAGCAGTACTTC	CSAGGGPGLRGEQYF
TRBV7-9	TRBJ2-7	-	-	TGTGCCAGCAGCTTAGCGCTTGGAACGCGGACCTACGAGCTGTACTTC	CASSLALGTRTYELYF
TRBV28	TRBJ2-7	many	TRBD2	TGTGCCAGCAGAGGCCCCCCGGGAGGCTCCTACGAGCAGTACTTC	CASRGPPGGSYEQYF
TRBV2	TRBJ2-7	many	-	TGTGCCAGCAGGTCCGCGGGACAGACCTACGAGCAGTACTTC	CASRSAGQTYEQYF
TRBV24-1	TRBJ2-2	-	-	TGTGCCACCAGTGAAGACGGGTACACCGGGGAGCTGTTTTTT	CATSEDGYTGELFF
TRBV6-2/TRBV6-3	TRBJ2-6	once	TRBD2	TGTGCCAGCAGAGGACTAGCGGGAGAGGCTGGGGCCAACGTCCTGACTTTC	CASRGLAGEAGANVLTF
TRBV2	TRBJ2-3	few	-	TGTGCCAGTAGGGATACGCAGTATTTT	CASRDTQYF
TRBV28	TRBJ2-1	-	-	TGTGCCAGCAACTTACCGGGCCTCGTGGGAAATGAGCAGTTCTTC	CASNLPGLVGNEQFF
TRBV25-1	TRBJ2-2	-	-	TGTGCCAGCAGTGATTCCGGGGCAACCGGGGAGCTGTTTTTT	CASSDSGATGELFF
TRBV6-1	TRBJ1-2	many	-	TGTGCCAGCAGTGGCGGCTCGGCAGGGGAGAGGAACTATGGCTACACCTTC	CASSGGSAGERNYGYTF